The clone carrying this T cell receptor beta chain was seen just once. Original processing notes: Estimates of nucleated cell counts were drawn from the amplification of reference gene primers. Assay used: immunoSEQ multiplex PCR; TCRdb lists only in-frame clones, some missing. V, J and clone size are taken as reported in that table, and D and trimming were inferred from the DNA itself. The data contain some 180,000 clones, 70% to 80% of them singletons. V was pared by 0 bases and J by 8 bases, with 13 bases between. CDR3 length: 13 amino acids. Germline V lookup: CDR1 SQVTM, CDR2 ANQGSEA. This specimen comes from a study of blood T cell repertoires in COVID-19.

Sequences were obtained from peripheral blood. The chain is built from TRBV29-1 and TRBJ1-2, with D unresolved. This TCR was sampled from a woman in her forties or fifties with active or convalescent COVID-19. The DNA for the CDR3 is TGCAGCGTTGAAGAACCCTCCGGGGTAGGCTACACCTTC. It yields the protein CSVEEPSGVGYTF.